The next 30 T cell receptor beta chains were all read from a single sample in a study of glioma-infiltrating T cells after dendritic cell vaccination. Here immunoSEQ multiplex PCR was the method, and the copy in TCRdb shows in-frame clones only, minus some. The table includes 90,000 to 100,000 clones, roughly three quarters detected once. Sequencing was performed on blood, taken before dendritic cell vaccination. These TCRs come from a human donor with glioblastoma.

The genes are TRBV19 and TRBJ2-3, with D perhaps TRBD1 (5 bases). The CDR3 contains 14 residues. CDR1 LNHDA and CDR2 SQIVND come from the germline V gene (reference sequence). V was pared by 2 bases and J by 6 bases, with 12 bases between. Written as DNA, the CDR3 is TGTGCCAGTAGTATACAGGGCGCTGGGGATACGCAGTATTTT. It translates to CASSIQGAGDTQYF.

This clone was detected a few times. This rearrangement joins TRBV7-9 to TRBJ1-2; 9 bases match TRBD1. CDR1 is SEHNR and CDR2 is FQNEAQ in the germline V gene (reference sequence). Trimming removed 0 bases from V and 6 bases from J; junction bases left unmatched: 2. The CDR3 loop spans 14 amino acids. CDR3 residues: CASSLAGQGNGYTF. The CDR3 nucleotides read TGTGCCAGCAGCTTAGCAGGACAGGGGAATGGCTACACCTTC.

The chain employs TRBV19 and TRBJ1-2; 9 bases match TRBD1. The trim removed 4 bases at V and 2 bases at J, leaving 5 bases unmatched. CDR1 and CDR2 (germline): LNHDA, SQIVND (reference sequence). This CDR3 contains 15 residues. CDR3: CASSRQGTGNYGYTF. Written as DNA, the CDR3 is TGTGCCAGTAGTAGGCAAGGGACAGGGAACTATGGCTACACCTTC. The full variable domain, its missing parts supplied by reference TRBV19 and TRBJ1-2, is DGGITQSPKYLFRKEGQNVTLSCEQNLNHDAMYWYRQDPGQGLRLIYYSQIVNDFQKGDIAEGYSVSREKKESFPLTVTSAQKNPTAFYLCASSRQGTGNYGYTFGSGTRLTVV.

The chain links TRBV6-1 to TRBJ1-2; D is undetermined. This CDR3 has 16 amino acids. From germline, CDR1 is MNHNS and CDR2 SASEGT. Trimming took off 1 base at V and 3 bases at J, with 15 bases between the two ends. CDR3 sequence (DNA): TGTGCCAGCAGTGAAGAGGTCAGGCGGGAGGACTATGGCTACACCTTC. Its translation is CASSEEVRREDYGYTF.

The gene calls are TRBV18 and TRBJ2-1; 9 bases line up with TRBD2. J was trimmed by 12 bases and V by 3 bases; bases with no gene match: 12. In germline, CDR1 is KGHSH, CDR2 LQKENI. This CDR3 spans 15 amino acids. The CDR3, as DNA: TGTGCCAGCTCACCCCCCTTGGGGGCGGGGGGGTGGCAGTTCTTC. Its protein is CASSPPLGAGGWQFF.

The rearrangement links TRBV18 to TRBJ1-1; TRBD1 is a possible D gene (6 bases). Looked up from germline, CDR1 is KGHSH and CDR2 is LQKENI. The CDR3 has 16 residues. Trimming stripped 3 bases from V and 4 bases from J, with 18 bases between. CDR3 residues: CASSPSENRASTEAFF. The DNA for the CDR3 is TGTGCCAGCTCACCGTCCGAAAACAGGGCATCCACTGAAGCTTTCTTT.

This chain joins TRBV6-6 and TRBJ1-2; 7 bases agree with TRBD1. CDR3 length equals 15 residues. CDR1 MNHNY and CDR2 SVGAGI come from the germline V gene (reference sequence). J lost 8 bases, V lost 5 bases, and 14 bases had no gene match. This CDR3 reads CASSRASTGWEGYTF. The CDR3 DNA reads TGTGCCAGCAGTCGAGCCTCGACAGGGTGGGAAGGCTACACCTTC.

In nucleotides, the CDR3 is TGTGCCAGCATTCCGGACAGGGATTCACCCCTCCACTTT. This gives the protein CASIPDRDSPLHF. The chain employs TRBV6-1 and TRBJ1-6, with TRBD1 matching over 8 bases. Unmatched junction bases numbered 4, after V lost 7 bases and J lost 8 bases. This CDR3 is 13 amino acids long. Germline V gene lookup returns CDR1 MNHNS and CDR2 SASEGT.

The chain uses TRBV4-1 and TRBJ2-5; 12 positions agree with TRBD1. The CDR3 consists of 18 residues. J gave up 5 bases and V 4 bases, and 14 bases lay outside the gene matches. CDR1 and CDR2 from the germline V gene are MGHRA and YSYEKL. CDR3 region: CASSRGGTGGANRETQYF. The CDR3, as DNA: TGCGCCAGCAGCCGCGGGGGGACAGGGGGCGCAAATCGGGAGACCCAGTACTTC.

This chain connects TRBV19 to TRBJ2-3, with D perhaps matching TRBD1 (6 bases). Trimming took off 3 bases at V and 4 bases at J, with 14 bases between the two ends. The germline V gene has CDR1 LNHDA and CDR2 SQIVND (reference sequence). The CDR3 runs 15 residues. CDR3 coding DNA: TGTGCCAGTAGTATCGGGGACACAGGCGCAGATACGCAGTATTTT. Translation: CASSIGDTGADTQYF.

The chain combines TRBV28 with TRBJ1-1; TRBD1 agrees at 9 bases. Germline loops: CDR1 MDHEN, CDR2 SYDVKM. The CDR3 has 15 amino acids. J was trimmed by 1 base and V by 5 bases; bases with no gene match: 5. This CDR3 reads CASSIRDRANTEAFF. CDR3 DNA: TGTGCCAGCAGTATTAGGGACAGGGCGAACACTGAAGCTTTCTTT.

The chain recombines TRBV18 with TRBJ1-2; 9 bases are a match to TRBD1. CDR1 is KGHSH and CDR2 is LQKENI in the germline V gene. CDR3 size: 15 residues. Germline trimming cut 4 bases from V and 9 bases from J; bases unmatched to any gene: 12. This CDR3 reads CASSRGQTGGVRYTF. In nucleotides, the CDR3 is TGTGCCAGCTCACGGGGGCAAACAGGGGGCGTTCGCTACACCTTC.

The CDR3 sequence: CASRGGLNTEAFF. CDR3 DNA: TGTGCCAGCAGAGGGGGCTTGAACACTGAAGCTTTCTTT. The chain recombines TRBV2 with TRBJ1-1; the match to TRBD1 covers 7 bases. Germline V CDR1 and CDR2: SNHLY, FYNNEI. V shed 6 bases, J shed 0 bases, and the junction held 1 base outside the gene matches. This CDR3 comprises 13 residues.

This clone was recorded once. The rearrangement joins TRBV28 to TRBJ1-5; D is undetermined. The germline V and J ends were trimmed by 5 bases and 8 bases, with 25 bases remaining between them. The CDR3 runs to 17 residues. Germline CDR1 MDHEN, CDR2 SYDVKM. The CDR3 nucleotides read TGTGCCAGCAGTACGACCGGGATTTTGGGCGATCTGAAGCCCCAGCATTTT. It encodes CASSTTGILGDLKPQHF.

V usage is TRBV7-9 and J usage is TRBJ2-1, with 8 bases lining up with TRBD2. CDR1 is SEHNR and CDR2 is FQNEAQ in the germline V gene (reference sequence). J was trimmed by 4 bases and V by 2 bases; bases with no gene match: 16. This CDR3 has 19 amino acids. CDR3: CASSLTPSLAGYRYNEQFF. The DNA of the CDR3 is TGTGCCAGCAGCTTAACCCCATCCTTAGCGGGATATAGGTACAATGAGCAGTTCTTC.

V gene TRBV28 combines with J gene TRBJ1-1, with 8 bases aligning to TRBD1. Germline CDR1 is MDHEN and CDR2 is SYDVKM. V trimming: 2 bases; J trimming: 11 bases; junction bases outside the gene matches: 16. CDR3 length: 16 residues. For the CDR3, the DNA is TGTGCCAGCAGTTTAGGTATGGGAGCGGCAGGGGGCTTTGCTTTCTTT. This translates into CASSLGMGAAGGFAFF.

The gene calls are TRBV18 and TRBJ1-1; tentatively, D is TRBD1 (6 bases). V was clipped by 2 bases and J by 6 bases, with 13 bases between them. The CDR3 totals 14 residues. Germline lookup yields CDR1 KGHSH and CDR2 LQKENI. CDR3 in amino acids: CASSPGGAPAEAFF. CDR3 DNA: TGTGCCAGCTCACCAGGGGGGGCGCCGGCTGAAGCTTTCTTT.

Points on this clone: The junction shows a germline mismatch at one end, possibly a read error. The V call is TRBV7-7, the J call TRBJ2-1; D unclear. The CDR3 length is 15 residues. The V gene's germline CDR1 is SSHAT and CDR2 FNYEAQ (reference sequence). The DNA of the CDR3 is TGTGCTAGCAGCTTAGGTAGCCAGAAGCACGATGAGCAGTTCTTC. This gives the protein CASSLGSQKHDEQFF.

The genes are TRBV5-6 and TRBJ1-1; the D gene is possibly TRBD1 (6 bases). The CDR3 contains 12 residues. From germline, CDR1 is SGHDT and CDR2 YYEEEE. V dropped 2 bases and J dropped 12 bases, with 14 bases sitting between them. CDR3 bases: TGTGCCAGCAGCTTTACGCAGGGGATTTCTTTCTTT. The encoded protein is CASSFTQGISFF.

This clone was found a few times. In nucleotides, the CDR3 is TGTGCCAGTAGTCCCGATGACAGTTATAGCAATCAGCCCCAGCATTTT. It translates to CASSPDDSYSNQPQHF. V usage is TRBV19 and J usage is TRBJ1-5; possibly TRBD1 for D (5 bases). CDR1 and CDR2 (germline): LNHDA, SQIVND (reference sequence). The CDR3 runs to 16 residues. Deletions cut 5 bases from V and 0 bases from J, with 14 bases between.

The chain couples TRBV5-4 to TRBJ2-3, with 9 bases aligning to TRBD2. The CDR3 has 17 amino acids. Per germline, CDR1 SGHNT and CDR2 YYREEE (reference sequence). V lost 0 bases, J lost 3 bases, and 8 bases stayed unmatched. CDR3 coding DNA: TGTGCCAGCAGCTTGGACAGACTCGGACTAGCGACAGATACGCAGTATTTT. Translation gives CASSLDRLGLATDTQYF.

This clone was found a few times. The CDR3 spells CASSRARGSGGYTF. DNA of the CDR3: TGTGCCAGCAGCCGAGCTCGTGGGAGCGGTGGCTACACCTTC. The gene calls are TRBV14 and TRBJ1-2; D gene unclear. The CDR3 spans 14 residues. Trimming pared 4 bases from V and 7 bases from J, leaving 16 bases between. Germline V gives CDR1 SGHDN, CDR2 FVKESK.

The chain joins TRBV12-5 to TRBJ2-3; 13 bases are shared with TRBD2. This CDR3 has 16 amino acids. The trim removed 4 bases at V and 5 bases at J, leaving 6 bases unmatched. CDR1 is LGHNT and CDR2 is FRNRAP in the germline V gene. The CDR3 here is CASGSGLAGVGDTQYF. In nucleotides, the CDR3 is TGTGCTAGTGGTTCTGGACTAGCGGGAGTGGGAGATACGCAGTATTTT.

The chain links TRBV27 to TRBJ1-5; TRBD1 agrees at 11 bases. Germline assignment: CDR1 MNHEY and CDR2 SMNVEV (reference sequence). V trimming: 0 bases; J trimming: 5 bases; junction bases outside the gene matches: 9. The CDR3 length is 18 residues. The CDR3 DNA reads as TGTGCCAGCAGTTTATCGCCGGGACAGGGGGTCGGGGATCAGCCCCAGCATTTT. It yields the protein CASSLSPGQGVGDQPQHF.

The table lists this clone with a count of one. The V call is TRBV11-2, the J call TRBJ2-7; D remains unclear. V was clipped by 2 bases and J by 0 bases, with 11 bases between them. The V gene's germline CDR1 is SGHAT and CDR2 FQNNGV. CDR3 length: 15 amino acids. The CDR3 sequence is CASSLIDGSSYEQYF. The CDR3 nucleotides read TGTGCCAGCAGCTTAATAGACGGGTCCTCCTACGAGCAGTACTTC.

V gene TRBV29-1 combines with J gene TRBJ2-5, with 10 nucleotides matching TRBD2. Germline values: CDR1 SQVTM, CDR2 ANQGSEA. J lost 5 bases, V lost 6 bases, and 3 bases had no gene match. The CDR3 has 12 amino acids. In DNA, the CDR3 is TGCAGCGTGGAGACTAGCGGGGAGACCCAGTACTTC. As protein: CSVETSGETQYF.

DNA for the CDR3: TGTGCCAGCAGCCCGGCGGGACTTCACAATGAGCAGTTCTTC. The encoded protein is CASSPAGLHNEQFF. This sequence joins TRBV5-4 and TRBJ2-1, with D possibly TRBD2 on 6 matching bases. This CDR3 has 14 residues. The germline V gene has CDR1 SGHNT and CDR2 YYREEE (reference sequence). Trimming left V 4 bases short and J 5 bases short, with 13 bases between.

The V call is TRBV27, the J call TRBJ1-5; D gene unclear. The CDR3 loop spans 14 amino acids. V was cut by 4 bases and J by 2 bases, with 9 bases left in between. Germline-derived CDR1 and CDR2 are MNHEY and SMNVEV (reference sequence). In DNA form, the CDR3 reads TGTGCCAGCAGTTGGGGAGTTGGCAATCAGCCCCAGCATTTT. Amino acid sequence: CASSWGVGNQPQHF.

V and J are TRBV5-1 and TRBJ1-2; 8 nucleotides align to TRBD1. The CDR3 covers 17 residues. V lost 0 bases to trimming and J lost 5 bases; unmatched junction nucleotides: 12. The germline gives CDR1 SGHRS, CDR2 YFSETQ. The CDR3 DNA reads TGCGCCAGCAGCTTGGGGGCTCGGGACAGGACGTTTTATGGCTACACCTTC. This codes for CASSLGARDRTFYGYTF.

The chain recombines TRBV28 with TRBJ2-1; 13 bases line up with TRBD2. Germline trimming cut 6 bases from V and 7 bases from J; bases unmatched to any gene: 9. Per germline, CDR1 MDHEN and CDR2 SYDVKM. This CDR3 spans 16 amino acids. This CDR3 reads CASSTTSGRADNEQFF. CDR3 sequence (DNA): TGTGCCAGCAGCACCACTAGCGGGAGGGCCGATAATGAGCAGTTCTTC. The complete variable domain, with remaining parts taken from reference TRBV28 and TRBJ2-1, reads DVKVTQSSRYLVKRTGEKVFLECVQDMDHENMFWYRQDPGLGLRLIYFSYDVKMKEKGDIPEGYSVSREKKERFSLILESASTNQTSMYLCASSTTSGRADNEQFFGPGTRLTVL.